This TCR beta chain was obtained from a study of vaccination and CD4 T cells after COVID-19. Concerning this clonotype: The target antigen is unknown.

Specified treatment: approximately nine-day PBMC culture with coronavirus spike peptide pools or control peptides (ViraFEST assay). Cultures used 2 million or so PBMCs per well, about 9.9 IU/ml IL-2 and around 10 ug/ml peptides. With 3 bases removed from V and 4 bases from J, the gap between germline ends came to 6 bases. CDR3 length: 12 amino acids. Germline loops: CDR1 DFQATT, CDR2 SNEGSKA (reference sequence). The study sequenced cultured CD4+ T cell DNA using the Oncomine TCR Beta short-read assay. The template was genomic DNA from cultured CD4+ T cells. TCRdb passed the PCR reads through MiXCR, listing each CDR3 protein once. The sample carries tens of thousands of distinct CDR3 sequences, 50% recorded once.

The sequence derives from a human donor who received a COVID-19 vaccine. The sample here was CD4+ T cells from blood, cultured in vitro, taken before SARS-CoV-2 vaccination. V is TRBV20-1 and J is TRBJ1-4; D gene ambiguous. The CDR3 DNA sequence: TGCAGTGCTAGTCGGTATAATGAAAAACTGTTTTTT. Translation: CSASRYNEKLFF.